Shown below are 23 T cell receptor beta chains from a single sample sequenced in a study of CXCR3-negative and CXCR3-positive naive CD8 T cells (dated by TCRdb to between 2018 and 2021). Data came from a NextSeq 550. The Human TCR Profiling Kit (MiLaboratory) was used to prepare UMI-labeled 5' RACE TRB cDNA libraries. Each CDR3 protein sequence appears as one entry after TCRdb reprocessed the reads, and no DNA is included. The data table for this sample lists 40,000 to 45,000 distinct CDR3 sequences. Of the sample, about 1.9% is held by the ten largest clones. The sample comprised naive CXCR3- CD8+ T cells from blood. Read against the paper, the sample's cell subset or site label means: CD45RO-CCR7+CD27+CD95- naive CD8+ T cells lacking CXCR3 (TNR3-). The source of these receptors is a human donor in good health. Some clones in this sample may be carry-over from other donors' samples.

The V call is TRBV2, the J call TRBJ2-2. Germline V lookup: CDR1 SNHLY, CDR2 FYNNEI. This CDR3 region has 14 residues. CDR3 sequence: CASSPETNTGELFF.

The chain couples TRBV28 to TRBJ2-3. CDR1 MDHEN and CDR2 SYDVKM come from the germline V gene. The CDR3 has 13 residues. CDR3: CASTTDRTDTQYF.

The chain uses TRBV4-1 and TRBJ2-3. The germline CDR1 and CDR2 sequences are MGHRA and YSYEKL. CDR3 length: 12 amino acids. CDR3 region: CASSQGLDTQYF.

The rearrangement uses TRBV5-1 and TRBJ2-3; TCRdb calls TRBD1, which cannot be checked without DNA. CDR1 is SGHRS and CDR2 is YFSETQ in the germline V gene. The CDR3 is 15 residues long. CDR3 amino acids: CASSLEGGSTDTQYF.

The J gene is TRBJ2-5, the V gene TRBV4-1; TCRdb's D gene call, TRBD2, goes unchecked for lack of DNA. This CDR3 has 17 amino acids. CDR1 MGHRA and CDR2 YSYEKL come from the germline V gene. CDR3 sequence: CASSQKQGGGLQETQYF.

V and J are TRBV7-9 and TRBJ1-4; the TCRdb D gene call, TRBD1, has no DNA to confirm it. This CDR3 comprises 13 residues. The germline gives CDR1 SEHNR, CDR2 FQNEAQ (reference sequence). CDR3 protein: CASSGGPDEKLFF.

CDR3 amino acids: CASNPLSGGADEQYF. The rearrangement links TRBV6-1 to TRBJ2-7; with no DNA, the TCRdb D assignment of TRBD1 cannot be verified. The CDR3 extends over 15 amino acids. Germline CDR1 is MNHNS and CDR2 is SASEGT.

This CDR3 reads CASSQLLSYTF. V is TRBV3-1 and J is TRBJ1-2. There are 11 residues in the CDR3. The germline gives CDR1 LGHDT, CDR2 YNNKEL (reference sequence). Full variable domain (remainder filled in from reference TRBV3-1 and TRBJ1-2): DTAVSQTPKYLVTQMGNDKSIKCEQNLGHDTMYWYKQDSKKFLKIMFSYNNKELIINETVPNRFSPKSPDKAHLNLHINSLELGDSAVYFCASSQLLSYTFGSGTRLTVV.

The V gene is TRBV7-9, the J gene TRBJ2-7; checking the TCRdb D call of TRBD1 is not possible without DNA. Looked up from germline, CDR1 is SEHNR and CDR2 is FQNEAQ (reference sequence). The CDR3 is 12 residues long. CDR3 sequence reads: CASDRGTYEQYF.

The J gene is TRBJ2-5, the V gene TRBV7-9; TCRdb proposes TRBD1, but this gene call is untestable without DNA. CDR3 length: 18 residues. Germline V gene sequence: CDR1 SEHNR, CDR2 FQNEAQ (reference sequence). The CDR3 spells CASSSPLGRGGQQETQYF.

This chain links TRBV6-2 or TRBV6-3 with TRBJ2-1. CDR1 is MNHEY and CDR2 is SVGEGT in the germline V gene. The CDR3 is 14 amino acids. The CDR3 region is CASSYSVGYNEQFF.

The J gene is TRBJ2-7, the V gene TRBV7-6; there is no DNA to check the TCRdb D call of TRBD1. Germline lookup yields CDR1 SGHVS and CDR2 FNYEAQ. The CDR3 runs 15 residues. The CDR3 is CASSSGQGAYYEQYF.

By frequency, this clonotype is medium-sized. The chain joins TRBV11-3 to TRBJ2-5; checking the TCRdb D call of TRBD1 is not possible without DNA. CDR3 size: 17 residues. CDR1 is SGHNT and CDR2 is YENEEA in the germline V gene. CDR3 region: CASSLGAGTTNGETQYF.

CDR3 residues: CASRGYYEQYF. The chain couples TRBV5-1 to TRBJ2-7. Germline V lookup: CDR1 SGHRS, CDR2 YFSETQ. The CDR3 sequence is 11 residues long.

The chain has TRBV6-5 and TRBJ2-3; TCRdb designates TRBD2, a call that cannot be tested without DNA. CDR1 MNHEY and CDR2 SVGAGI come from the germline V gene. The CDR3 runs to 16 residues. CDR3 sequence: CASSYGAGGVPDTQYF.

The chain uses TRBV3-1 and TRBJ2-7; TCRdb's assignment of TRBD1 cannot be checked, as there is no DNA. The CDR3 is 15 amino acids. Germline V gene sequence: CDR1 LGHDT, CDR2 YNNKEL (reference sequence). CDR3 amino acids: CASSPGPGFSYEQYF.

The V call is TRBV29-1, the J call TRBJ2-1; TCRdb calls TRBD1, which cannot be checked without DNA. Germline V gene sequence: CDR1 SQVTM, CDR2 ANQGSEA. This CDR3 is built from 16 residues. The CDR3 spells CSVEGGTGGAYYEQFF.

The rearrangement uses TRBV5-1 and TRBJ1-2. CDR1 and CDR2 (germline): SGHRS, YFSETQ. The CDR3 runs 12 residues. Here the CDR3 reads CASSFGLYGYTF.

CDR3 region: CSVEIPGAAYEQYF. The chain recombines TRBV29-1 with TRBJ2-7; without DNA, the TCRdb call of TRBD1 cannot be checked. The CDR3 has 14 residues. Germline V CDR1 and CDR2: SQVTM, ANQGSEA.

J is TRBJ1-4 and V is TRBV20-1. The CDR3 runs 14 residues. Germline loops: CDR1 DFQATT, CDR2 SNEGSKA (reference sequence). The CDR3 here is CSARERATNEKLFF.

The chain links TRBV6-6 to TRBJ2-7. The germline V gene has CDR1 MNHNY and CDR2 SVGAGI (reference sequence). The CDR3 extends over 16 amino acids. Here the CDR3 reads CASSYSLESLDYEQYF.

The chain employs TRBV5-1 and TRBJ2-2; the D call of TRBD1 rests on TCRdb alone, since no DNA is present to check it. Germline CDR1 and CDR2: SGHRS and YFSETQ. The CDR3 covers 15 residues. CDR3 region: CASSLGTVNTGELFF.

The chain carries TRBV20-1 and TRBJ1-2; the D call of TRBD1 rests on TCRdb alone, since no DNA is present to check it. The CDR3 is 14 residues long. Germline-derived CDR1 and CDR2 are DFQATT and SNEGSKA (reference sequence). The CDR3: CSAVGSQSNYGYTF.